This TCR beta chain was identified during a study of shared clonotypes between healthy human individuals. As for the study in general: There were three CD4 naive, three CD4 memory, two CD8 naive and one CD8 memory plates per donor. Study-wide findings and caveats: Limitation of the genetic and exposure-history diversity represented came from the few donors. For naive CD4 cells, approximately 4.8% of clonotypes were shared across a handful of donors.

Germline-derived CDR1 and CDR2 are SGHRS and YFSETQ. Trimming shortened V by 2 bases and J by 0 bases, and 6 bases separated the two germline ends. This CDR3 is built from 15 residues. As for this clone: Its antigen is undetermined.

Original processing notes: Filtering differed because ImmunoSEQ produced junction-only sequences that carried no quality scores. The protocol was immunoSEQ multiplex PCR, while the TCRdb copy is restricted to in-frame clones and leaves out a portion. The DNA was the basis for D and trimming; V, J and clone size are from that table. Here the sample spans around 1,100,000 clones, approximately 75% being singletons. The chain carries TRBV5-1 and TRBJ2-6; D not resolved. Sequencing input: memory CD4+ T cells from PBMCs. Subset indicated: CD45RA-negative fraction. The TCR sequence derives from a man aged 18 to 29 in good health. Some clones in this sample may be carry-over from other donors' samples. The CDR3 reads CASSFGDSGANVLTF. The DNA for the CDR3 is TGCGCCAGCAGCTTCGGTGACTCTGGGGCCAACGTCCTGACTTTC.